These T cell receptor beta chains were read from a single sample in a study of blood T cell repertoires in COVID-19. The method was immunoSEQ multiplex PCR; TCRdb's version includes in-frame clones alone and lacks a portion of them. The repertoire holds roughly 140,000 clones, with 76% as singletons. The material sequenced was peripheral blood. These receptors all come from a man between 60 and 70 years old with acute or convalescent COVID-19. The conserved cysteine and the conserved F or W are not part of the CDR3 here. D genes are given only for firm matches.

>TRBV19|NA
ASSIDRPGYGYT
>TRBV3-1/TRBV3-2|NA
ASSPNFREQY
>TRBV13|TRBD2
ASSPGLAGYEQY
>TRBV4-2|TRBD2
ASSQDPVWGGFNEQF
>TRBV7-2|TRBD2
ASRKPGLAGSEQF
>TRBV6-5|TRBD1
ASSNDRVNIQY
>TRBV2|TRBD1
ASSGQGIRTGELF
>TRBV28|NA
ASIPGGPTYEQY
>TRBV25-1|TRBD2
ASSGDLAVGETQY
>TRBV29-1|TRBD2
SVTGLAGEQF
>TRBV19|NA
ASSNPAGGFLDGYT
>TRBV30|NA
AWSLSYEQY
>TRBV6-5|NA
ASTREGYGYT
>TRBV2|TRBD1
ASSARTGRNQPQH
>TRBV2|TRBD2
ASSPGGANTGELF
>TRBV19|NA
ASSIGLKEDSSYEQY
>TRBV30|NA
AWTPPLGGKNIQY
>TRBV18|NA
ASSSDTPYNEQF
>TRBV19|TRBD1
ASSIVGQAGKAEAF
>TRBV7-9|TRBD1
ASSLSRDREAF
>TRBV5-1|TRBD1
ASSLGQGARGSYEQY
>TRBV5-6|NA
ASSFPDRRYTGELF
>TRBV6-5|NA
ASSYDSNQPQH
>TRBV6-5|TRBD2
ASSPGGQETQY
>TRBV5-4|NA
ASSLGGLGGNEQF
>TRBV7-9|NA
ASSLSLFTDTQY
>TRBV21-1|NA
ASSKGGQGSFLNTGELF
>TRBV7-2|NA
ASSLAFQGNYGYT
>TRBV28|NA
ASSVDSNPYNEQF
>TRBV18|TRBD1
ASSPGQGAGGANVLT
>TRBV30|NA
AWSEGYNYGYT
>TRBV9|NA
ASSVVVGGTEAF
>TRBV6-5|NA
ASRYSNQPQH
>TRBV5-1|TRBD2
ASSPPGLGLDTQY
>TRBV5-4|TRBD2
ASSLVLAGVETQY
>TRBV18|NA
ASSPTAESYGYT
>TRBV19|NA
ASSIGVYNEQF
>TRBV15|NA
ATSRDWGLEQY
>TRBV18|TRBD2
ASSPPAGQETQY
>TRBV7-2|NA
ASSLAGRPEKLF
>TRBV28|TRBD1
ASSLTGGLNYGYT
>TRBV16|NA
ASSQSPGNTEAF
>TRBV6-1|NA
ASSEQFNSNQPQH
>TRBV10-3|TRBD1
AISEMIGTGGHQPQH
>TRBV5-4|TRBD2
ASSLGLAGGNEQF
>TRBV6-6|NA
ASSRSQGSYNEQF
>TRBV6-5|NA
ASPGLDIQY
>TRBV7-9|TRBD1
ASSLLTGANTEAF
>TRBV2|TRBD2
AGTSAHSYNEQF
>TRBV2|NA
ASSQEGEQY
>TRBV6-5|TRBD2
ASYRLAGGSGEQF
>TRBV5-1|NA
ASNRGDTYEQY
>TRBV9|TRBD2
ASSVGLAVHYNEQF
>TRBV4-2|NA
ASSQDAYEQY